This record looks at one T cell receptor beta chain sequence and its context. The germline V gene encodes CDR1 WSHSY and CDR2 SAAADI. The V gene lost 0 bases and the J gene lost 2 bases, with 13 bases spanning the gap. The CDR3 loop spans 17 amino acids. The data belong to a study of shared clonotypes between healthy human individuals. Clones were read by immunoSEQ multiplex PCR, and TCRdb kept only the in-frame ones, dropping some. The repertoire holds about 460,000 clones, with approximately 80% as singletons. The rearrangement joins TRBV10-2 to TRBJ2-2, with D perhaps given as TRBD1 or TRBD2 (5 bases each). The receptor comes from a woman in her 40s in good health. Some clones in this sample may be carry-over from other donors' samples. Sequencing input: PBMCs. The CDR3 bases are TGCGCCAGCAGTGAGTCTGAGGGGTGGATTAACACCGGGGAGCTGTTTTTT. As protein: CASSESEGWINTGELFF.